This T cell receptor (beta chain) was identified in a study of beta chain features in type 1 diabetes. Study-wide results and caveats: Shortening of TCRB CDR3s, moderate but significant, appeared in all four CD4+ subsets of Type 1 diabetes patients.

Germline CDR1 is MRHNA and CDR2 is SNTAGT. The CDR3 is 13 residues long. V trimming: 4 bases; J trimming: 4 bases; junction bases outside the gene matches: 2. The investigators reverse transcribed all of the isolated RNA, so they sequenced expressed TCRB transcripts. Clones were sequenced by immunoSEQ multiplex PCR, and TCRdb holds only the in-frame ones, with some missing. The sample carries about 160,000 clones, 6.5% to 8.5% recorded once. Of note for this clone: Antigen: not known. The sample carries other DNA sequences with the same CDR3.

This chain joins TRBV6-4 and TRBJ2-5; 8 bases are a match to TRBD2. The specimen sequenced was central memory CD4+ T cells from blood. This TCR was sampled from a woman under 30 with type 1 diabetes. CDR3 DNA: TGTGCCAGCAGTGTTCTAGCGGGAGAGACCCAGTACTTC. It specifies CASSVLAGETQYF.